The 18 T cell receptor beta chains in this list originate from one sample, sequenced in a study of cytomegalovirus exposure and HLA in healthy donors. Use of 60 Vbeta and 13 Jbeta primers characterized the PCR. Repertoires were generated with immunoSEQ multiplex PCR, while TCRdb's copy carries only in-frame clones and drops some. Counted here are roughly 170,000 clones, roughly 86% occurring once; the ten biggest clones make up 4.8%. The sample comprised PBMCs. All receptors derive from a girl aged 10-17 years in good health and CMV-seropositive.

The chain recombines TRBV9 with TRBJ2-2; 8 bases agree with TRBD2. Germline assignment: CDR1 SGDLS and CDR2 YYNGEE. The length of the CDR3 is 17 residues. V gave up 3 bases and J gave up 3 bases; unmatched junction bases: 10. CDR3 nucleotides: TGTGCCAGCAGCGCAACGTCTGGCGGGGGGTACACCGGGGAGCTGTTTTTT. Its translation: CASSATSGGGYTGELFF.

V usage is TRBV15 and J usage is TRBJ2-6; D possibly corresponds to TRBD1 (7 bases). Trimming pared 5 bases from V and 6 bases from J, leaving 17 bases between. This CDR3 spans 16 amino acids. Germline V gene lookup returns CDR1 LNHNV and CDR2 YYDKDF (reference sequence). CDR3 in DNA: TGTGCCACCAGCGGAGTGCAGGGGGGATTGGCCAACGTCCTGACTTTC. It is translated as CATSGVQGGLANVLTF.

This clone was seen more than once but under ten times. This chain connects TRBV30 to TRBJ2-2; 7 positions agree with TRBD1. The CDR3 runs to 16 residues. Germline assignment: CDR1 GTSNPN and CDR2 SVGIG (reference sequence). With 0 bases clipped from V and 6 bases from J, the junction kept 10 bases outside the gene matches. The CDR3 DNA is TGTGCCTGGAGTGTACAAGGACAGGAGATTGCCGGGGAGCTGTTTTTT. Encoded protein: CAWSVQGQEIAGELFF.

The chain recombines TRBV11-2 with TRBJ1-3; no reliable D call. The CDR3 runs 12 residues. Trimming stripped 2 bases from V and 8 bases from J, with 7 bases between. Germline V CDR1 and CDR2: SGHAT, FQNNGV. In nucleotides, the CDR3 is TGTGCCAGCAGCTTACGTCTCGACACCATATATTTT. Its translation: CASSLRLDTIYF.

The CDR3 sequence: CASSLGAANTEAFF. As DNA, the CDR3 is TGTGCCAGCAGCCTCGGAGCAGCGAACACTGAAGCTTTCTTT. The chain carries TRBV7-3 and TRBJ1-1, with D unresolved. This CDR3 has 14 amino acids. The V and J ends lost 5 bases and 1 base respectively, with 11 bases between them. The germline V gene has CDR1 SGHTA and CDR2 FQGTGA.

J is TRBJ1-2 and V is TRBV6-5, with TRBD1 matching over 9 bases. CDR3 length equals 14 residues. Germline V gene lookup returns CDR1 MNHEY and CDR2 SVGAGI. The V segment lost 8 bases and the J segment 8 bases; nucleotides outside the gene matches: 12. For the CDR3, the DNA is TGTGCCAGCTCTCCGGGACAGGGACGATCGGGCTACACCTTC. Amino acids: CASSPGQGRSGYTF.

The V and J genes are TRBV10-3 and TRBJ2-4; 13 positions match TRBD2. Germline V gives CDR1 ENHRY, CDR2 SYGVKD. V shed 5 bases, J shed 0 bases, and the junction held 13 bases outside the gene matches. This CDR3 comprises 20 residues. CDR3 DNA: TGTGCCATCAGTCCATTCCGACTAGCGGGGGGCTCAATAGCCAAAAACATTCAGTACTTC. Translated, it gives CAISPFRLAGGSIAKNIQYF.

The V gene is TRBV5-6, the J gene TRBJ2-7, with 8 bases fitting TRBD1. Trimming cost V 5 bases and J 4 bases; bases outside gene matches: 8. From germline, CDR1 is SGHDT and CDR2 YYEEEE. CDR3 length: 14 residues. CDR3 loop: CASSSGTGFYEQYF. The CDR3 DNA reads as TGTGCCAGCAGTTCCGGGACAGGTTTTTACGAGCAGTACTTC.

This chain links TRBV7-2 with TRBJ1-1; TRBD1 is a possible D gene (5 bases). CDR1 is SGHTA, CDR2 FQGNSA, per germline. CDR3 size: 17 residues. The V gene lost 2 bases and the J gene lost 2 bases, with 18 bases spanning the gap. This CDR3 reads CASSLNSGVRSNTEAFF. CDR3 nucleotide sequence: TGTGCCAGCAGCTTAAATTCGGGGGTACGGAGCAACACTGAAGCTTTCTTT.

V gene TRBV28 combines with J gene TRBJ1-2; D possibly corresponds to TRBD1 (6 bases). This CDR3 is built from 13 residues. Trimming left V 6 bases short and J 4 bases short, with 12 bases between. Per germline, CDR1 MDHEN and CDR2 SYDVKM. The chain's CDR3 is CASSSGGPYGYTF. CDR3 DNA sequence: TGTGCCAGCAGCTCGGGGGGGCCCTATGGCTACACCTTC.

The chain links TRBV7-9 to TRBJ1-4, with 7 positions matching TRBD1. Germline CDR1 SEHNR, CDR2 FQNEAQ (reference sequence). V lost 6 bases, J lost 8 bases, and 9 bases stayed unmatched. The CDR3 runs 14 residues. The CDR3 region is CASRSRGSGEKLFF. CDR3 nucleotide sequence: TGTGCCAGCAGGAGCAGGGGGTCGGGGGAAAAACTGTTTTTT.

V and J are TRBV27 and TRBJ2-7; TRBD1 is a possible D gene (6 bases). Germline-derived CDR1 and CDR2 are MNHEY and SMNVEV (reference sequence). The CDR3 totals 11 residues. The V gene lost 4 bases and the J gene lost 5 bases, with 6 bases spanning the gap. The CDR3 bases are TGTGCCAGCAGTTACAGGGACGAGCAGTACTTC. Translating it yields CASSYRDEQYF.

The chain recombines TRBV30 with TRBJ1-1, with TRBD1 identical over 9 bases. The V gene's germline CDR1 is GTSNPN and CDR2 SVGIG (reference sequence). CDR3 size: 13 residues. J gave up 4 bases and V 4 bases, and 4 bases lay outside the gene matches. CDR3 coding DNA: TGTGCCTGGATTCTGGACAGGGGCACTGAAGCTTTCTTT. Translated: CAWILDRGTEAFF. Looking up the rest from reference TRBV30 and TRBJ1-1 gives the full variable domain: SQTIHQWPATLVQPVGSPLSLECTVEGTSNPNLYWYRQAAGRGLQLLFYSVGIGQISSEVPQNLSASRPQDRQFILSSKKLLLSDSGFYLCAWILDRGTEAFFGQGTRLTVV.

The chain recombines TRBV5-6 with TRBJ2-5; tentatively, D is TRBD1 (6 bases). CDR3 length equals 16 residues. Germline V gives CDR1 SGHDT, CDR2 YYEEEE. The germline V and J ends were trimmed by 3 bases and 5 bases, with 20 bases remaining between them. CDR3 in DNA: TGTGCCAGCAGCTCGCTTAGGGCAGGGGCGCTTGAGACCCAGTACTTC. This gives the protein CASSSLRAGALETQYF.

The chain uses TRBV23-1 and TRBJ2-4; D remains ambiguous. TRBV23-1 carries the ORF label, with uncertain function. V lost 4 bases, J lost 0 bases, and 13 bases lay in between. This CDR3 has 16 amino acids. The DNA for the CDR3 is TGCGCCAGCAGTCCCCTGGGCACGTTAGCCAAAAACATTCAGTACTTC. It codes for CASSPLGTLAKNIQYF.

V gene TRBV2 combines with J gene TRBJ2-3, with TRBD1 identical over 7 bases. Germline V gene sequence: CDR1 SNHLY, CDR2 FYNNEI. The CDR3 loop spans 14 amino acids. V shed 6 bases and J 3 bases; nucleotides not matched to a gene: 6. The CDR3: CASSPRQGTDTQYF. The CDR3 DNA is TGTGCCAGCAGCCCCAGACAGGGAACAGATACGCAGTATTTT.

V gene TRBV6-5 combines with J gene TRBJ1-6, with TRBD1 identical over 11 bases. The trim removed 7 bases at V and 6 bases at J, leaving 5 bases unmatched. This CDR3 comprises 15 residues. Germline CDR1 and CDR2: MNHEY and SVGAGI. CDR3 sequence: CASTTGTGGNSPLHF. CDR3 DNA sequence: TGTGCCAGCACTACTGGGACAGGGGGTAATTCACCCCTCCACTTT.

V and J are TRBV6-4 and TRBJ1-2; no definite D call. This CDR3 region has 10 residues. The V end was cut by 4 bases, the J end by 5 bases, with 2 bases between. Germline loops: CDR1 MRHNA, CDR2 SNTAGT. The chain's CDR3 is CASSAYGYTF. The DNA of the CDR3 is TGTGCCAGCAGTGCTTATGGCTACACCTTC.